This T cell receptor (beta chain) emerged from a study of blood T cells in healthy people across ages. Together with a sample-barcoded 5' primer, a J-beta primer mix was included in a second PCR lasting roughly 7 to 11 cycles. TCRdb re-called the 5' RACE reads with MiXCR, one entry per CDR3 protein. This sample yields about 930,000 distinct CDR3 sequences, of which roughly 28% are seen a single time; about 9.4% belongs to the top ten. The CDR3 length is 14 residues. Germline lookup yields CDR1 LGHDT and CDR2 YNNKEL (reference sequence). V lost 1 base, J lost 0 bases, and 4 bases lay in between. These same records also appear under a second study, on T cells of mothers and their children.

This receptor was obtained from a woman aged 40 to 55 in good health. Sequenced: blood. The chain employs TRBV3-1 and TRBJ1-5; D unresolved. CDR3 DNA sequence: TGTGCCAGCAGCCAAGCAGCTAGCAATCAGCCCCAGCATTTT. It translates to CASSQAASNQPQHF.